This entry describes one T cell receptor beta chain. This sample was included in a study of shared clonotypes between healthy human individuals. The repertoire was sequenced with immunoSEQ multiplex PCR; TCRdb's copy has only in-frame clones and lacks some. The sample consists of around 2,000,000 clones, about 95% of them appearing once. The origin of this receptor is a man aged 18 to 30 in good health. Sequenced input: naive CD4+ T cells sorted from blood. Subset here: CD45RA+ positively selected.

Here the CDR3 DNA reads TGTGCCAGCAGCACACGGACTAGCACCGGCACAGATACGCAGTATTTT. It is translated as CASSTRTSTGTDTQYF. The chain employs TRBV9 and TRBJ2-3, with 8 bases lining up with TRBD2. This CDR3 comprises 16 residues. V lost 4 bases and J lost 1; bases outside the gene matches: 8. Per the germline V gene, CDR1 is SGDLS and CDR2 is YYNGEE.